This TCR beta chain was observed in a study of metastatic and nonmetastatic thyroid tumors. Background on the study: From malignant and benign thyroid patients, repertoires in blood and in tumor or nodule tissue were compared. General observations from the study: TCR beta diversity was reportedly significantly higher in malignant thyroid tumors than benign nodules, in blood and tumor.

Germline V lookup: CDR1 SEHNR, CDR2 FQNEAQ (reference sequence). The CDR3 has 13 amino acids. On this clone itself: Its specificity is unknown. At one end, the junction sequence differs from germline, possibly due to a read error.

In the original analysis: Clinicopathological groups of papillary thyroid cancer showed CDR3 differences that were used to build a distant-metastasis classifier. TCRdb re-analyzed the PCR reads through MiXCR. It is TCRdb's table, rather than the study itself, that gives the V and J calls and clone size. The profile shows 32,000 or so clones, less than 20% of them singletons. Not a single patient had been given any form of treatment at any point before undergoing thyroid surgery. The sequenced sample was blood. The TCR was taken from a female donor with papillary thyroid cancer or a benign thyroid nodule (not recorded which). Some clones in this sample may be carry-over from other donors' samples. The chain carries TRBV7-9 and TRBJ1-1; no firm D call. CDR3 DNA: TGTGCCAGCAGCTCCTTAGGGAGAACTGACCCTTACTTT. Translated, it gives CASSSLGRTDPYF.